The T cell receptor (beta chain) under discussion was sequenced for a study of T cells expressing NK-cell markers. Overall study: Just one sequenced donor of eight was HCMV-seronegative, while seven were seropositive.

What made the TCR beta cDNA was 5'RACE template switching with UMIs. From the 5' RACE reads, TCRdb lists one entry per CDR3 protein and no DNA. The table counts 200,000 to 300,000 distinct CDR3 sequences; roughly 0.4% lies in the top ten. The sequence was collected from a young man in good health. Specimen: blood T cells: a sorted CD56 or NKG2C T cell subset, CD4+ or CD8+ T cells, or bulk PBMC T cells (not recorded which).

Here the CDR3 reads CAISYYREDTQYF. J is TRBJ2-3 and V is TRBV10-3; absent DNA, TCRdb's TRBD1 call cannot be checked. The CDR3 length is 13 residues. Germline values: CDR1 ENHRY, CDR2 SYGVKD.